This T cell receptor (beta chain) was observed in a study of a mutant IDH1 vaccine in newly diagnosed glioma. Study information: There were 62.5% males and around 40% females among treated patients, whose mean age was approximately 40 years.

The time point denotes: week 23, last vaccination. All doses held 300 ug of mutant IDH1 20-mer peptide, with topical imiquimod. The repertoire was sequenced with immunoSEQ multiplex PCR; TCRdb's copy has only in-frame clones and lacks some. The repertoire holds roughly 30,000 clones, with around 83% as singletons. There are a few counts of this clone. Its antigen is currently unknown. Trimming took off 4 bases at V and 2 bases at J, with 8 bases between the two ends. The CDR3 extends over 13 amino acids. Germline-derived CDR1 and CDR2 are LNHDA and SQIVND (reference sequence). This chain joins TRBV19 and TRBJ1-2, with TRBD1 as a possible D gene (5 bases). The specimen was PBMCs, collected from a glioma patient whose treatment included an IDH1 peptide vaccine. The receptor was isolated from a woman aged 25 to 45 with glioma. CDR3 residues: CASSNRLNYGYTF. Written as DNA, the CDR3 is TGTGCCAGTAGTAACAGGTTAAACTATGGCTACACCTTC.